This T cell receptor beta chain came from a study of cytotoxic CD8 clonotypes in ibrutinib-treated CLL. From germline, CDR1 is MDHEN and CDR2 SYDVKM. V lost 5 bases, J lost 8 bases, and 9 bases stayed unmatched. The CDR3 is made up of 14 amino acids. A few counts support this clone. Its antigen is not known. Study-wide findings and caveats: Higher circulating CD8+ T-cell counts strongly accompanied higher baseline clonality, above age-matched healthy donors. Clonality climbed at ibrutinib response, then dropped toward baseline at progression.

Measured with immunoSEQ multiplex PCR; TCRdb has only the in-frame clones, and not every one. The repertoire holds just over 200,000 clones, with about 75% as singletons. Here the sequenced sample was PBMCs, taken after 12 months of ibrutinib treatment. The chain uses TRBV28 and TRBJ1-2; 9 bases fit TRBD1. This receptor was taken from a human donor with chronic lymphocytic leukemia. The CDR3 sequence: CASSLPTGGWGYTF. For the CDR3, the DNA is TGTGCCAGCAGTCTCCCGACAGGGGGTTGGGGCTACACCTTC.